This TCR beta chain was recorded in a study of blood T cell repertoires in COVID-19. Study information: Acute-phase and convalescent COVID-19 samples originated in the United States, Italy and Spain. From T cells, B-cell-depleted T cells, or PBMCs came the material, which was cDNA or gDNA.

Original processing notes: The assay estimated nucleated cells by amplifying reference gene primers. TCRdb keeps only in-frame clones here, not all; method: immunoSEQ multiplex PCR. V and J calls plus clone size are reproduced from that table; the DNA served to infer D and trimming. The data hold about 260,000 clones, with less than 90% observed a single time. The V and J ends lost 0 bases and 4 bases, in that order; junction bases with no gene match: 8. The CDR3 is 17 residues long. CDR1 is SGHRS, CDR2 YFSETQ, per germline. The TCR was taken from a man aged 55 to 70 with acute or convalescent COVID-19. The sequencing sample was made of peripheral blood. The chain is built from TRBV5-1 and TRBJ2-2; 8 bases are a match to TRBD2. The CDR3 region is CASSLARGGQGTGELFF. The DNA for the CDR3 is TGCGCCAGCAGCTTGGCCCGGGGGGGCCAGGGCACCGGGGAGCTGTTTTTT.